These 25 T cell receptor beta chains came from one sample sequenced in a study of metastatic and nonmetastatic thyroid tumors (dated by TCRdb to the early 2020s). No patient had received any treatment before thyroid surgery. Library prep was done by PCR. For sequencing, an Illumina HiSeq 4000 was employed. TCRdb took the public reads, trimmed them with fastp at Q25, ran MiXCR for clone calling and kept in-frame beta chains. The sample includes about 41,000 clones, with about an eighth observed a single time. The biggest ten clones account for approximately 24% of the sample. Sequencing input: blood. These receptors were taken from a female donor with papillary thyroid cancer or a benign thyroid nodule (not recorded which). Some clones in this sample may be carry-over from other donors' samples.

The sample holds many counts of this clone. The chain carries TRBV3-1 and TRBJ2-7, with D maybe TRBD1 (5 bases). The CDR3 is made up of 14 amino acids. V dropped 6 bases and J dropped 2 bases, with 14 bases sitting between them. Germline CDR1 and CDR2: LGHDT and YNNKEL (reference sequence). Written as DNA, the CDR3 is TGTGCCAGCAGTGACGTTCAGGGAACCTACGAGCAGTACTTC. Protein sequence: CASSDVQGTYEQYF.

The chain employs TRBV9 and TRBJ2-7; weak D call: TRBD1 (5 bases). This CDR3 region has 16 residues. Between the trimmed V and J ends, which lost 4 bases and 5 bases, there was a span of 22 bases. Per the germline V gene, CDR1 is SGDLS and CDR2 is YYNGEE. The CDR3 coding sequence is TGTGCCAGCAGCTCATCAAGGGGCATGGGGCAAGACGAGCAGTACTTC. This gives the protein CASSSSRGMGQDEQYF.

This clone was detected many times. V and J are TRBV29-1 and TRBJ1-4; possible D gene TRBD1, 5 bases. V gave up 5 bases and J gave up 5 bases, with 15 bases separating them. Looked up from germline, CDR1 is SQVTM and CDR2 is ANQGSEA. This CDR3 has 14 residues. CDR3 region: CSVLSTGRNEKLFF. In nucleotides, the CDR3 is TGCAGCGTTCTCTCGACGGGGCGCAATGAAAAACTGTTTTTT.

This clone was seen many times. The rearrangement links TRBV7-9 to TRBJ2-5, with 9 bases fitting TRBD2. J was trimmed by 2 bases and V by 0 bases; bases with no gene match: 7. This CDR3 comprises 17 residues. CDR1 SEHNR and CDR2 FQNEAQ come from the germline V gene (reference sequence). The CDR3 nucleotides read TGTGCCAGCAGCTTAGCGCGGGTAGCGGGGGATCAAGAGACCCAGTACTTC. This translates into CASSLARVAGDQETQYF.

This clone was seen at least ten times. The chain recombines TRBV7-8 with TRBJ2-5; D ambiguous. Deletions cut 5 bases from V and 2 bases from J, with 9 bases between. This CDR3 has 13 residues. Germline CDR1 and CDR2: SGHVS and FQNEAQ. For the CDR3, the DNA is TGTGCCAGCAGCCCCGGACCGCAAGAGACCCAGTACTTC. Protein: CASSPGPQETQYF.

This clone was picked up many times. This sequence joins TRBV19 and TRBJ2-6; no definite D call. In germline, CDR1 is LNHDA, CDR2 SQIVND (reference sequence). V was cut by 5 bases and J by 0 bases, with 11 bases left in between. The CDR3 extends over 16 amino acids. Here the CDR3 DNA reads TGTGCCAGTAGTCCCGACACAACCTCTGGGGCCAACGTCCTGACTTTC. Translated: CASSPDTTSGANVLTF.

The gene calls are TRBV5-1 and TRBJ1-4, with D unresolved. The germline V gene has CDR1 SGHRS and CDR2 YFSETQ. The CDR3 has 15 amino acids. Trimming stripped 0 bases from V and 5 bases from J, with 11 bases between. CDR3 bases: TGCGCCAGCAGCTTGGGGGCAGGAGGCAATGAAAAACTGTTTTTT. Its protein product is CASSLGAGGNEKLFF.

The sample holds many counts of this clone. In DNA form, the CDR3 reads TGTGCCAGCAGTTACGATTTTGGGACAGGGGAAGAGACCCAGTACTTC. Translating gives CASSYDFGTGEETQYF. The chain is built from TRBV6-2 or TRBV6-3 and TRBJ2-5, with TRBD1 matching over 10 bases. The CDR3 contains 16 residues. Germline V gives CDR1 MNHEY, CDR2 SVGEGT. With 2 bases clipped from V and 3 bases from J, the junction kept 6 bases outside the gene matches.

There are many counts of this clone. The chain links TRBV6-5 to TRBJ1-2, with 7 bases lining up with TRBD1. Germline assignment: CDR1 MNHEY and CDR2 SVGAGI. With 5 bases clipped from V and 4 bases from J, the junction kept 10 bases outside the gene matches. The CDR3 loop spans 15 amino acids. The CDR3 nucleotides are TGTGCCAGCAGTCCCTCGACAGGGACCAGCTATGGCTACACCTTC. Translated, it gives CASSPSTGTSYGYTF.

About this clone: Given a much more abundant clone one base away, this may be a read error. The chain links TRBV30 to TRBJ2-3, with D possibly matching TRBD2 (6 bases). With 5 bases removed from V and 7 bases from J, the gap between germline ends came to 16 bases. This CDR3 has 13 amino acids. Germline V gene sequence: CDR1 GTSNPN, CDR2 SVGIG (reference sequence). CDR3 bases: TGTGCCTGGGCGGGCCCCCGGGGGTATACGCAGTATTTT. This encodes CAWAGPRGYTQYF.

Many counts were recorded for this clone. The CDR3 nucleotides read TGTGCCAGCTACAGGGGGAACACTGAAGCTTTCTTT. Protein product: CASYRGNTEAFF. The chain is built from TRBV5-8 and TRBJ1-1; 7 bases align to TRBD1. This CDR3 comprises 12 residues. With 7 bases clipped from V and 1 base from J, the junction kept 1 base outside the gene matches. Germline V gene sequence: CDR1 SGHTS, CDR2 YDEGEE.

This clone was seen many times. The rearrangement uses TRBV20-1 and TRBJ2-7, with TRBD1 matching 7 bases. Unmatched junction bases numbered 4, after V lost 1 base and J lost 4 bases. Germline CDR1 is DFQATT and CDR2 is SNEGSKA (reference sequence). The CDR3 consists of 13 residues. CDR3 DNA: TGCAGTGCTAGAGGGGGACAGAATTACGAGCAGTACTTC. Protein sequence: CSARGGQNYEQYF.

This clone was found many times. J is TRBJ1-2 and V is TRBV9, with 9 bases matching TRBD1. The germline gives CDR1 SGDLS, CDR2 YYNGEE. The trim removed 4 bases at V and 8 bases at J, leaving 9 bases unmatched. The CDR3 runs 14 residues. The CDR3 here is CASSLPQGARGYTF. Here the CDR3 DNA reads TGTGCCAGCAGCCTGCCACAGGGGGCGCGAGGCTACACCTTC.

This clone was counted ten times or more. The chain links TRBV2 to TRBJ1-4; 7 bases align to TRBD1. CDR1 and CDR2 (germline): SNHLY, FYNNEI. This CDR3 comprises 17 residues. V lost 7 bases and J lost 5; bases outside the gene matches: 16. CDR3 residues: CASKTGLGSGWNEKLFF. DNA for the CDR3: TGTGCCAGCAAGACAGGGTTGGGCTCCGGGTGGAATGAAAAACTGTTTTTT.

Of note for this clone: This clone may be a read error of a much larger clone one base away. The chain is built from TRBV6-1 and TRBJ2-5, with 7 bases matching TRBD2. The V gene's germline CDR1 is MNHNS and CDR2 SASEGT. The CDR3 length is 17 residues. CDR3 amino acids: CASSELWSGTIQGTQYF. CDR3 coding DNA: TGTGCCAGCAGTGAATTGTGGAGCGGGACGATCCAAGGGACCCAGTACTTC.

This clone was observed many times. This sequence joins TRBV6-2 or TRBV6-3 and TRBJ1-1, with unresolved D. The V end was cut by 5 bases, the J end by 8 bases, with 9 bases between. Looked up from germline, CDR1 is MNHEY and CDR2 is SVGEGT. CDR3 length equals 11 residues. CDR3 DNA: TGTGCCAGCAGTCAAGATCAAGAAGCTTTCTTT. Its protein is CASSQDQEAFF.

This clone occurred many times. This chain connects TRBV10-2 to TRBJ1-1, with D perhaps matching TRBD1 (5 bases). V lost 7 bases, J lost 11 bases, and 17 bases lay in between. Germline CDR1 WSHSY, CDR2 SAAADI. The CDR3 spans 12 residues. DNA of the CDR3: TGCGCCAGCACTAGGCAGGGCAATCGGGCTTTCTTT. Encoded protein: CASTRQGNRAFF.

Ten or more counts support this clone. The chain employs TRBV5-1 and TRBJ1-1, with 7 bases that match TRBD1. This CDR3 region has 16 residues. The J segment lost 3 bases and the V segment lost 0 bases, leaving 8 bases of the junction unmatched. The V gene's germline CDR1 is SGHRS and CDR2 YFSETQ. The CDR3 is CASSLGQGRFYTEAFF. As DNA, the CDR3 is TGCGCCAGCAGCTTGGGACAGGGCCGGTTTTACACTGAAGCTTTCTTT.

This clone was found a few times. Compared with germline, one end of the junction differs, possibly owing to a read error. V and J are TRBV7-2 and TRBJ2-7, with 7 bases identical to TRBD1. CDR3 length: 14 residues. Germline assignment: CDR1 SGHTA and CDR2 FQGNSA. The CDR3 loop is CASSLVQGSYDQYF. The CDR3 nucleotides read TGTGCCAGCAGCTTAGTACAGGGGAGTTACGATCAGTACTTC.

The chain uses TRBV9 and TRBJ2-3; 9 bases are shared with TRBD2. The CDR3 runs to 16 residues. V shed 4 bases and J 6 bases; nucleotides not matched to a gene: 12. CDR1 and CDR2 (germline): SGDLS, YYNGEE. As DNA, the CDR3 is TGTGCCAGCAGCCCCAGCCCAGCGGGAGGTGCGGATACGCAGTATTTT. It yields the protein CASSPSPAGGADTQYF.

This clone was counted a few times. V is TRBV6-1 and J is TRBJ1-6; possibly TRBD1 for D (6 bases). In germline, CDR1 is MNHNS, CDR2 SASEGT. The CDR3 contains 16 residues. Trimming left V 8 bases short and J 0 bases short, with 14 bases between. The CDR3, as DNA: TGTGCCAGCGAACTAGGACAGAGCTCCTATAATTCACCCCTCCACTTT. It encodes CASELGQSSYNSPLHF.

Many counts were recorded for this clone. CDR3 in amino acids: CSASDLAGGTHTQYF. For the CDR3, the DNA is TGCAGTGCTAGCGATCTAGCGGGAGGTACGCATACGCAGTATTTT. The chain has TRBV20-1 and TRBJ2-3, with TRBD2 matching 11 bases. This CDR3 has 15 amino acids. CDR1 and CDR2 (germline): DFQATT, SNEGSKA (reference sequence). The J segment lost 7 bases and the V segment lost 3 bases, leaving 9 bases of the junction unmatched.

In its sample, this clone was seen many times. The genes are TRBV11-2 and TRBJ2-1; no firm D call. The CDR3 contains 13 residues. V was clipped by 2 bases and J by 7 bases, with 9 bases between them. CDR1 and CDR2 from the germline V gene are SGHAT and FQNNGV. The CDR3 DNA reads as TGTGCCAGCAGCTTAAGTATTGGGAATGAGCAGTTCTTC. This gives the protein CASSLSIGNEQFF.

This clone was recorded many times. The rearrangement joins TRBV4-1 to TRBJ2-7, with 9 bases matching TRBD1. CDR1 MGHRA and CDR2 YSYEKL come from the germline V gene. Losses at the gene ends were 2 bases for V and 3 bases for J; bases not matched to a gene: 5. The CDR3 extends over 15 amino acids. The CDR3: CASSQSSGQGYEQYF. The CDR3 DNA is TGCGCCAGCAGCCAATCATCGGGACAGGGCTACGAGCAGTACTTC.

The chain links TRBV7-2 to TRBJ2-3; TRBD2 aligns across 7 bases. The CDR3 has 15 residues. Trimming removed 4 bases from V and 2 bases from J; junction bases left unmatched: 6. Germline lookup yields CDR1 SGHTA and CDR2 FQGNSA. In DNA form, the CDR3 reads TGTGCCAGCAGCTCGGGTGGGACTAACACAGATACGCAGTATTTT. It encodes CASSSGGTNTDTQYF.